This T cell receptor beta chain emerged from a study of blood T cell repertoires in COVID-19. Patients of the Seattle cohort, enrolled during active infection, were followed longitudinally. Clones were sequenced by immunoSEQ multiplex PCR, and TCRdb holds only the in-frame ones, with some missing. The sample lists fewer than 50,000 clones, 74% seen once, with about 10% in the top ten. V lost 0 bases to trimming and J lost 5 bases; unmatched junction nucleotides: 6. The germline V gene encodes CDR1 SGDLS and CDR2 YYNGEE. The CDR3 spans 15 residues. This receptor was taken from a man between 65 and 85 years old with COVID-19, enrolled during active disease. This chain uses TRBV9 with TRBJ2-5; 8 bases map to TRBD2. The specimen sequenced was peripheral blood. The CDR3 DNA reads as TGTGCCAGCAGCGTAGTTGGCGGGAGGCTTGAGACCCAGTACTTC. It specifies CASSVVGGRLETQYF.